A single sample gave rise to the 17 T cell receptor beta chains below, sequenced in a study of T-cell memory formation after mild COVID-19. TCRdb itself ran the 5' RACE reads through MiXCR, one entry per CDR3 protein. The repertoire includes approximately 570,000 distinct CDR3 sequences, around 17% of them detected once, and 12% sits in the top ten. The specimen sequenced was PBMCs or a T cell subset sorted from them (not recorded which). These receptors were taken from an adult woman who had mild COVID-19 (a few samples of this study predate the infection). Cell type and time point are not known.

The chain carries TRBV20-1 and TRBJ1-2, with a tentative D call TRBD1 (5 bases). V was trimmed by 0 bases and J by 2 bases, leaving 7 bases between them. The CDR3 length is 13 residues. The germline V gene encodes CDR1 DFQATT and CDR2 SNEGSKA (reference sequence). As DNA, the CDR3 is TGCAGTGCTAGAGAAGCAGGGAACTATGGCTACACCTTC. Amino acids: CSAREAGNYGYTF.

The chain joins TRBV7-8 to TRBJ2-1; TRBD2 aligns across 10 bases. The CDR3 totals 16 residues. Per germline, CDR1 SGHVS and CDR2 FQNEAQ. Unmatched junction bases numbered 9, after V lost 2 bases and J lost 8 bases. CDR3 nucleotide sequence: TGTGCCAGCAGCTTACTAGAAGCGGGAGGGTTCGATGAGCAGTTCTTC. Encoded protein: CASSLLEAGGFDEQFF.

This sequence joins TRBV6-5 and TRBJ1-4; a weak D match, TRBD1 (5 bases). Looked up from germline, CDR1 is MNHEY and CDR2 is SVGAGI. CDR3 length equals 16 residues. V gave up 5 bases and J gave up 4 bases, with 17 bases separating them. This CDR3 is CASSRDADIRNEKLFF. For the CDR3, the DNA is TGTGCCAGCAGTCGGGATGCGGACATTCGTAATGAAAAACTGTTTTTT.

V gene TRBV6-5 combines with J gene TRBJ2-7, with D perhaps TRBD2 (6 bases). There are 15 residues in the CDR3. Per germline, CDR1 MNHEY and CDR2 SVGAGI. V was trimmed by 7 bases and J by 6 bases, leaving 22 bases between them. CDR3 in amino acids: CASKPRDSSTAEQYF. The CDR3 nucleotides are TGTGCCAGCAAGCCCCGGGACTCTAGTACTGCCGAGCAGTACTTC.

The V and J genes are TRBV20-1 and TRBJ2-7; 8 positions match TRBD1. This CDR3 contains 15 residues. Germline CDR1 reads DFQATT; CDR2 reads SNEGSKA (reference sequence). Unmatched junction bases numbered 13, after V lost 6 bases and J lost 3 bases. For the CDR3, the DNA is TGCAGTGCCTCATCCGGGACAGGCCCTAACTACGAGCAGTACTTC. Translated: CSASSGTGPNYEQYF.

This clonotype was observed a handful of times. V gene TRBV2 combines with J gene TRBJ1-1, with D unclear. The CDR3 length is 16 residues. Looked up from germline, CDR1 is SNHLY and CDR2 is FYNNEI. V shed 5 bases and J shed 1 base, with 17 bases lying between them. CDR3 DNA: TGTGCCAGCAGTAGAGCTTTGGGCAGATCGAACACTGAAGCTTTCTTT. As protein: CASSRALGRSNTEAFF.

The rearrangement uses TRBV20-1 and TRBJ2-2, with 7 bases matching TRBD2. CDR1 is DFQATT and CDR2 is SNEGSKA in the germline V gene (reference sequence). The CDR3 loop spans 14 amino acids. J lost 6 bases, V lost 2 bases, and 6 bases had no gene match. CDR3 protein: CSARSAGKAGELFF. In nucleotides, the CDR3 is TGCAGTGCTAGATCAGCGGGGAAAGCCGGGGAGCTGTTTTTT.

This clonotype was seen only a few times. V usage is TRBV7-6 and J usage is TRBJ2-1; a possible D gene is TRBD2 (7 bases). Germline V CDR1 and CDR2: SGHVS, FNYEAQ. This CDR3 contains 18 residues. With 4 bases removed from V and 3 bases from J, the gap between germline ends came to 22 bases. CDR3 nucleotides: TGTGCCAGCAGCTCTAAGGGGGTAGCGGGCGACGACTACAATGAGCAGTTCTTC. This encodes CASSSKGVAGDDYNEQFF.

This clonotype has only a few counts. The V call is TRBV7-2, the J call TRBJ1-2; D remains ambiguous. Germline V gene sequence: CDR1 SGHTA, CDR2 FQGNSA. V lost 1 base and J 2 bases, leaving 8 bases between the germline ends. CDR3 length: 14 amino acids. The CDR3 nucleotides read TGTGCCAGCAGCTTAGGACTCGGGAACTATGGCTACACCTTC. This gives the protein CASSLGLGNYGYTF.

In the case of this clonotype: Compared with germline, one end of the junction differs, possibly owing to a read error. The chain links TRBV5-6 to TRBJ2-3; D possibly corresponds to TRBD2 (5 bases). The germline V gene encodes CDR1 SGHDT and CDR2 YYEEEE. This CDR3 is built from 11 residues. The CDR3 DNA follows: TGTGCCAGCAGCTTTAGCGACCAAGCGACTTTT. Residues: CASSFSDQATF.

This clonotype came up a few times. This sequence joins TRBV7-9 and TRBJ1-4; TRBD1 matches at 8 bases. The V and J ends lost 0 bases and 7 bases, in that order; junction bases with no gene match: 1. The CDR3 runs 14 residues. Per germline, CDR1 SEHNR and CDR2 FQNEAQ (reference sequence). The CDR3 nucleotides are TGTGCCAGCAGCTTAGCCAGGGGGCTTGAAAAACTGTTTTTT. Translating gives CASSLARGLEKLFF. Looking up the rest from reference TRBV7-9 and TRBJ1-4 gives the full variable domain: DTGVSQNPRHKITKRGQNVTFRCDPISEHNRLYWYRQTLGQGPEFLTYFQNEAQLEKSRLLSDRFSAERPKGSFSTLEIQRTEQGDSAMYLCASSLARGLEKLFFGSGTQLSVL.

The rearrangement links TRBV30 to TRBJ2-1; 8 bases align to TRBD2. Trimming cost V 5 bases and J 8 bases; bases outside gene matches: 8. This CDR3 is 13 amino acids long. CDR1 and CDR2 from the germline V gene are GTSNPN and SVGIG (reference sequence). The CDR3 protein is CAWLGLAGDEQFF. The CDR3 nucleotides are TGTGCCTGGCTCGGACTAGCTGGAGATGAGCAGTTCTTC. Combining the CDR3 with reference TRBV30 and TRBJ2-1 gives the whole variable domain SQTIHQWPATLVQPVGSPLSLECTVEGTSNPNLYWYRQAAGRGLQLLFYSVGIGQISSEVPQNLSASRPQDRQFILSSKKLLLSDSGFYLCAWLGLAGDEQFFGPGTRLTVL.

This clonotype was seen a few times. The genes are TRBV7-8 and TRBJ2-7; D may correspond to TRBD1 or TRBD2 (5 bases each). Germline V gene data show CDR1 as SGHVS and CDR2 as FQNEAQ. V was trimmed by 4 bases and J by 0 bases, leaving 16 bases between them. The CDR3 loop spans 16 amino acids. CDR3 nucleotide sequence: TGTGCCAGCAGCTCACCGGGGCCTACGAGCTCCTACGAGCAGTACTTC. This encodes CASSSPGPTSSYEQYF.

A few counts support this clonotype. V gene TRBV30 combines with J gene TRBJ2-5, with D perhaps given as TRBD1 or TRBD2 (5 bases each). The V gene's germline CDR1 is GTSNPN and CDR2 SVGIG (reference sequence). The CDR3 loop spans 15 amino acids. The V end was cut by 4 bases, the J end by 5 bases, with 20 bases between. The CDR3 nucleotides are TGTGCCTGGATTTCTAAGGCAGGGAGCCGGGAGACCCAGTACTTC. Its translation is CAWISKAGSRETQYF.

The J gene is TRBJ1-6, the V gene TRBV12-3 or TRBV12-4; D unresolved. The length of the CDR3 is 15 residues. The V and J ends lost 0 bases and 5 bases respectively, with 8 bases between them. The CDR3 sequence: CASSLAGTHNSPLHF. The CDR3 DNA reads TGTGCCAGCAGTTTAGCAGGAACTCATAATTCACCCCTCCACTTT.

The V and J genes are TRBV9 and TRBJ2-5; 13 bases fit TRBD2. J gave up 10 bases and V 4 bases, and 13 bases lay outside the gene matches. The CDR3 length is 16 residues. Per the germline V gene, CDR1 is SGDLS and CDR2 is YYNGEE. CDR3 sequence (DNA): TGTGCCAGCAGCCAGGGACTAGCGGGGCTCCAAACAGGCCAGTACTTC. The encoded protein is CASSQGLAGLQTGQYF.

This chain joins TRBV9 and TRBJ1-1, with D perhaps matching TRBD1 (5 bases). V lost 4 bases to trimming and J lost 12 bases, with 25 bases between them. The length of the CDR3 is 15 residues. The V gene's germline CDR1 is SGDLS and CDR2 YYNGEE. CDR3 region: CASSPTPEGPQGTFF. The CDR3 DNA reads TGTGCCAGCAGCCCAACCCCGGAGGGGCCACAAGGAACTTTCTTT.